The 26 T cell receptor beta chains listed next were all sequenced from one sample in a study of vaccination and CD4 T cells after COVID-19. Antigens for these TCRs are unknown. Oncomine TCR Beta short-read sequencing was applied to DNA from cultured CD4+ T cells. TCRdb itself ran the PCR reads through MiXCR, one entry per CDR3 protein. In the table there are about 6,900 distinct CDR3 sequences, roughly 50% of which are singletons. Described treatment: approximately 9-day PBMC culture with coronavirus spike peptide pools or control peptides (ViraFEST assay). Harvesting of the unexposed donor's CD4+ T cells predated the COVID-19 pandemic (2011-2018). Sample: CD4+ T cells from blood, cultured in vitro. All receptors derive from a human donor in good health.

V is TRBV7-6 and J is TRBJ2-7; a weak D match, TRBD1 (5 bases). V was shortened by 5 bases and J by 5 bases, with 13 bases between the two germline ends. Germline V gives CDR1 SGHVS, CDR2 FNYEAQ. The CDR3 runs to 13 residues. The DNA of the CDR3 is TGTGCCAGCAGCCTGAGTGGGGCGGACGAGCAGTACTTC. Its protein is CASSLSGADEQYF.

The sample holds a few counts of this clonotype. The V gene is TRBV6-1, the J gene TRBJ2-2; 8 bases fit TRBD1. The germline CDR1 and CDR2 sequences are MNHNS and SASEGT. V lost 3 bases, J lost 0 bases, and 3 bases stayed unmatched. The CDR3 contains 16 residues. The CDR3 is CASSDGQGSNTGELFF. In nucleotides, the CDR3 is TGTGCCAGCAGTGACGGACAGGGCTCGAACACCGGGGAGCTGTTTTTT.

This clonotype was counted a few times. This chain joins TRBV6-1 and TRBJ1-5; 8 positions match TRBD1. The CDR3 spans 19 residues. In germline, CDR1 is MNHNS, CDR2 SASEGT. The J segment lost 0 bases and the V segment lost 3 bases, leaving 13 bases of the junction unmatched. The chain's CDR3 is CASSDLGSGGVISNQPQHF. The CDR3 region has the DNA TGTGCCAGCAGTGATTTGGGATCAGGGGGCGTCATTAGCAATCAGCCCCAGCATTTT.

This chain joins TRBV29-1 and TRBJ2-7; D gene ambiguous. The CDR3 contains 12 residues. CDR1 and CDR2 from the germline V gene are SQVTM and ANQGSEA. Trimming cost V 7 bases and J 0 bases, with 10 bases left between them. The CDR3 coding sequence is TGCAGCGCTACGACAAGCTCCTACGAGCAGTACTTC. Residues: CSATTSSYEQYF.

The chain recombines TRBV4-3 with TRBJ1-2, with 7 bases matching TRBD1. The germline CDR1 and CDR2 sequences are LGHNA and YSLEER. This CDR3 has 16 amino acids. V lost 4 bases and J lost 2; bases outside the gene matches: 10. The chain's CDR3 is CASSPTPGTDNYGYTF. The CDR3 DNA sequence: TGCGCCAGCAGCCCGACTCCCGGGACAGACAACTATGGCTACACCTTC.

This clonotype was detected only a few times. The CDR3 region is CASSSGTGSNSPLHF. CDR3 DNA: TGTGCCAGTAGTTCCGGGACAGGGTCTAATTCACCCCTCCACTTT. This sequence joins TRBV7-2 and TRBJ1-6, with 9 bases fitting TRBD1. The CDR3 consists of 15 residues. The V gene end was trimmed by 9 bases and the J gene end by 6 bases; junction bases not matched to a gene: 9. Germline assignment: CDR1 SGHTA and CDR2 FQGNSA.

The chain recombines TRBV27 with TRBJ2-2; 8 bases agree with TRBD2. CDR3 length: 18 residues. CDR1 MNHEY and CDR2 SMNVEV come from the germline V gene (reference sequence). The V segment lost 5 bases and the J segment 7 bases; nucleotides outside the gene matches: 18. CDR3 protein: CASSPSLWRGVQGGELFF. The CDR3, as DNA: TGTGCCAGCAGTCCATCTTTATGGCGGGGGGTTCAAGGCGGGGAGCTGTTTTTT.

The rearrangement uses TRBV5-4 and TRBJ2-3; D is uncertain. Per the germline V gene, CDR1 is SGHNT and CDR2 is YYREEE (reference sequence). Trimming cost V 0 bases and J 5 bases, with 10 bases left between them. The CDR3 runs to 14 residues. Here the CDR3 DNA reads TGTGCCAGCAGCTTGGAGTTAGTTGGAGATACGCAGTATTTT. It codes for CASSLELVGDTQYF.

V is TRBV28 and J is TRBJ1-6, with D tentatively TRBD1 (5 bases). This CDR3 has 17 amino acids. V was cut by 3 bases and J by 1 base, with 13 bases left in between. Germline lookup yields CDR1 MDHEN and CDR2 SYDVKM. The CDR3 spells CASSLGVVISYNSPLHF. The CDR3 coding sequence is TGTGCCAGCAGTTTGGGGGTAGTCATTTCCTATAATTCACCCCTCCACTTT.

A few counts support this clonotype. J is TRBJ1-1 and V is TRBV20-1, with D possibly matching TRBD1 (6 bases). The V and J ends lost 2 bases and 10 bases respectively, with 17 bases between them. Germline V gene sequence: CDR1 DFQATT, CDR2 SNEGSKA (reference sequence). This CDR3 has 13 residues. The CDR3 here is CSARNPDRGAAFF. The CDR3 DNA reads as TGCAGTGCTAGAAATCCGGACAGAGGGGCAGCTTTCTTT.

The V call is TRBV9, the J call TRBJ1-1; the D is unclear. V shed 4 bases and J shed 3 bases, with 10 bases lying between them. There are 13 residues in the CDR3. Germline assignment: CDR1 SGDLS and CDR2 YYNGEE. The CDR3: CASSYDTDTEAFF. The CDR3, as DNA: TGTGCCAGCAGCTACGACACGGACACTGAAGCTTTCTTT.

CDR3 residues: CSPEGGNTEAFF. The CDR3 DNA reads TGCAGTCCCGAGGGGGGGAACACTGAAGCTTTCTTT. J is TRBJ1-1 and V is TRBV20-1; maybe TRBD1 (6 bases). The CDR3 is made up of 12 amino acids. Germline V gene sequence: CDR1 DFQATT, CDR2 SNEGSKA (reference sequence). With 8 bases removed from V and 1 base from J, the gap between germline ends came to 11 bases.

In its sample, this clonotype was seen a few times. The chain joins TRBV20-1 to TRBJ2-1; 7 nucleotides line up with TRBD2. Trimming cost V 3 bases and J 7 bases; bases outside gene matches: 15. The CDR3 loop spans 16 amino acids. Germline CDR1 reads DFQATT; CDR2 reads SNEGSKA (reference sequence). CDR3 sequence reads: CSARSTNGGSWNEQFF. DNA of the CDR3: TGCAGTGCTAGGTCGACCAACGGGGGGAGTTGGAATGAGCAGTTCTTC.

The genes are TRBV19 and TRBJ2-5; 7 bases are shared with TRBD2. The V gene's germline CDR1 is LNHDA and CDR2 SQIVND (reference sequence). The V gene end was trimmed by 5 bases and the J gene end by 2 bases; junction bases not matched to a gene: 20. CDR3 size: 19 residues. The CDR3 loop is CASSPEWIGGRRKQETQYF. CDR3 nucleotides: TGTGCCAGTAGTCCGGAATGGATAGGCGGGAGACGAAAGCAAGAGACCCAGTACTTC.

The V call is TRBV6-5, the J call TRBJ1-2; 8 nucleotides line up with TRBD1. The germline V gene has CDR1 MNHEY and CDR2 SVGAGI. V dropped 3 bases and J dropped 8; count of bases not matched to a gene: 23. The CDR3 consists of 19 residues. The CDR3 coding sequence is TGTGCCAGCAGTTATTCGGTCGTCAGGGGGCGAGAACCAACTAGGGGCTACACCTTC. Its protein is CASSYSVVRGREPTRGYTF.

This clonotype occurred a few times. This chain connects TRBV6-1 to TRBJ1-2; TRBD1 aligns across 7 bases. The CDR3 has 13 residues. V dropped 4 bases and J dropped 8; count of bases not matched to a gene: 7. Germline CDR1 is MNHNS and CDR2 is SASEGT. The CDR3 spells CASSVEGAEGYTF. DNA of the CDR3: TGTGCCAGCAGTGTGGAGGGGGCCGAAGGCTACACCTTC.

The DNA for the CDR3 is TGTGCCAGCAGTTACTCGGCGGGACGGGGGGCTATGAACACTGAAGCTTTCTTT. This encodes CASSYSAGRGAMNTEAFF. The chain is built from TRBV6-5 and TRBJ1-1; TRBD1 might be the D (6 bases). Germline CDR1 and CDR2: MNHEY and SVGAGI. V lost 0 bases and J lost 0, with 17 bases in between. This CDR3 has 18 residues.

This clonotype was seen more than once but under ten times. The chain links TRBV4-1 to TRBJ2-2; 8 bases are a match to TRBD2. Germline loops: CDR1 MGHRA, CDR2 YSYEKL. V lost 1 base and J lost 5; bases outside the gene matches: 9. There are 17 residues in the CDR3. The CDR3 loop is CASSQGPAGGLTGELFF. The CDR3 DNA sequence: TGCGCCAGCAGCCAAGGTCCGGCGGGGGGTTTGACCGGGGAGCTGTTTTTT.

This clonotype was seen a handful of times. The chain is built from TRBV6-4 and TRBJ1-1; D is possibly TRBD1 (6 bases). CDR1 is MRHNA and CDR2 is SNTAGT in the germline V gene. With 4 bases removed from V and 1 base from J, the gap between germline ends came to 10 bases. CDR3 length equals 14 residues. The CDR3 DNA follows: TGTGCCAGCAGTGCGGGGGCCTCGAACACTGAAGCTTTCTTT. Encoded protein: CASSAGASNTEAFF.

The J gene is TRBJ2-7, the V gene TRBV6-2 or TRBV6-3; D is possibly TRBD1 (5 bases). The CDR3 length is 14 residues. CDR1 and CDR2 from the germline V gene are MNHEY and SVGEGT. The V and J ends lost 0 bases and 6 bases respectively, with 12 bases between them. The DNA of the CDR3 is TGTGCCAGCAGTTACTCGAAGTTTGGGGCCGAGCAGTACTTC. Translating it yields CASSYSKFGAEQYF.

This clonotype was recorded a few times. V is TRBV20-1 and J is TRBJ2-2; D is possibly TRBD1 (5 bases). This CDR3 contains 14 residues. Trimming cost V 6 bases and J 4 bases, with 15 bases left between them. Germline CDR1 reads DFQATT; CDR2 reads SNEGSKA (reference sequence). DNA of the CDR3: TGCAGTGCAAGGGGTTCCAGGCCCACCGGGGAGCTGTTTTTT. Protein: CSARGSRPTGELFF.

This clonotype appeared a few times. The V gene is TRBV28, the J gene TRBJ1-5; no clear D gene. Per the germline V gene, CDR1 is MDHEN and CDR2 is SYDVKM. Trimming shortened V by 6 bases and J by 8 bases, and 11 bases separated the two germline ends. The CDR3 is made up of 12 amino acids. The CDR3 region is CASSRSGEPQHF. The DNA of the CDR3 is TGTGCCAGCAGCCGGTCTGGAGAGCCCCAGCATTTT. Combining the CDR3 with reference TRBV28 and TRBJ1-5 gives the whole variable domain DVKVTQSSRYLVKRTGEKVFLECVQDMDHENMFWYRQDPGLGLRLIYFSYDVKMKEKGDIPEGYSVSREKKERFSLILESASTNQTSMYLCASSRSGEPQHFGDGTRLSIL.

The chain carries TRBV6-1 and TRBJ2-4, with TRBD2 matching 10 bases. Looked up from germline, CDR1 is MNHNS and CDR2 is SASEGT. The CDR3 is made up of 18 amino acids. V trimming: 5 bases; J trimming: 4 bases; junction bases outside the gene matches: 14. CDR3 DNA: TGTGCCAGCAGTCCAACCAGGACTAGCGGAAAGGGAAAAAACATTCAGTACTTC. Residues: CASSPTRTSGKGKNIQYF.

The V call is TRBV20-1, the J call TRBJ1-5; D possibly corresponds to TRBD1 (6 bases). Germline loops: CDR1 DFQATT, CDR2 SNEGSKA (reference sequence). V was trimmed by 3 bases and J by 0 bases, leaving 9 bases between them. The CDR3 runs 14 residues. CDR3 sequence reads: CSARTGYSNQPQHF. In nucleotides, the CDR3 is TGCAGTGCTAGGACAGGCTATAGCAATCAGCCCCAGCATTTT.

The chain combines TRBV21-1 with TRBJ2-7; the table's TRBD1 call for D was not verified on the DNA. TRBV21-1 has pseudogene status. CDR3 length: 15 amino acids. The CDR3 region is CASSKKDSSEDEQYF. In nucleotides, the CDR3 is TGTGCCAGCAGCAAAAAGGACAGTTCGGAGGACGAGCAGTACTTC.

The gene calls are TRBV6-1 and TRBJ2-1, with TRBD2 matching 8 bases. Germline values: CDR1 MNHNS, CDR2 SASEGT. There are 16 residues in the CDR3. With V trimmed by 6 bases and J by 0 bases, 7 bases remained unmatched. The DNA of the CDR3 is TGTGCCAGCAGCCAAGGACTAGCTGTCTCCTACAATGAGCAGTTCTTC. It codes for CASSQGLAVSYNEQFF.